These T cell receptor beta chains were read from a single sample in a study of T cells after posttransplantation cyclophosphamide. Assay used: immunoSEQ multiplex PCR; TCRdb lists only in-frame clones, some missing. The sample lists 6,000 to 7,000 clones; approximately 90% were seen once. Sequenced material: PBMCs, taken 1,300 to 1,500 days after allogeneic stem cell transplant with posttransplant cyclophosphamide. Receptor source: a female patient in her fifties or sixties who received an allogeneic stem cell transplant from a related donor, was CMV-positive, and had no GVHD. Some T cells may originate from the graft donor. Each CDR3 is given with its conserved first and last residue. The order of the fields is J gene, V gene, D gene, clone size, CDR3 length, CDR3 protein, CDR3 DNA. The D gene is left open where the match is weak. Part of the rows lack a size; the others show once, few, many or a class for expanded clones.

TRBJ2-3	TRBV28	-	-	13	CASKEGGTDTQYF	TGTGCCAGCAAAGAAGGGGGCACAGATACGCAGTATTTT
TRBJ2-2	TRBV6-6	TRBD2	-	16	CASRHRTSGHTGELFF	TGTGCCAGCAGACATCGGACTAGCGGTCACACCGGGGAGCTGTTTTTT
TRBJ2-1	TRBV5-1	TRBD2	-	16	CASSIATSSLYNEQFF	TGCGCCAGCAGCATCGCGACTAGCAGCCTCTACAATGAGCAGTTCTTC
TRBJ2-3	TRBV28	TRBD1	-	14	CASSTQGATDTQYF	TGTGCCAGCAGTACACAGGGGGCCACAGATACGCAGTATTTT
TRBJ1-2	TRBV6-1	TRBD1	-	14	CASSELGTAYGYTF	TGTGCCAGCAGTGAACTTGGGACAGCGTATGGCTACACCTTC
TRBJ2-7	TRBV18	TRBD1	-	17	CASSPYDEDRDPYEQYF	TGTGCCAGCTCACCATACGACGAGGACAGGGATCCCTACGAGCAGTACTTC
TRBJ2-1	TRBV7-6	TRBD2	-	19	CASSLVTWASGTNYNEQFF	TGTGCCAGCAGCTTAGTCACGTGGGCTAGCGGGACTAACTACAATGAGCAGTTCTTC
TRBJ2-4	TRBV6-5	TRBD2	-	12	CASRGTGGIQYF	TGTGCCAGCAGAGGGACGGGGGGCATTCAGTACTTC
TRBJ2-2	TRBV4-1	-	-	14	CASPGQKDTGELFF	TGCGCCAGCCCTGGACAGAAGGACACCGGGGAGCTGTTTTTT
TRBJ2-1	TRBV18	TRBD1	-	15	CASSPTTGFFNEQFF	TGTGCCAGCTCACCGACGACAGGGTTTTTCAATGAGCAGTTCTTC
TRBJ1-3	TRBV5-1	-	-	15	CASSSGSPGGNTIYF	TGCGCCAGCAGCTCCGGCAGTCCGGGGGGAAACACCATATATTTT
TRBJ2-7	TRBV27	-	-	13	CASSLSIAYEQYF	TGTGCCAGCAGCCTATCGATAGCCTACGAGCAGTACTTC
TRBJ1-1	TRBV6-1	-	-	13	CATCGGANTEAFF	TGTGCCACCTGTGGGGGGGCTAACACTGAAGCTTTCTTT
TRBJ1-1	TRBV14	-	-	12	CASRTKQGRAFF	TGTGCCAGCAGGACTAAACAAGGGAGGGCTTTCTTT
TRBJ2-7	TRBV6-6	-	-	16	CASTPSAEGDSYEQYF	TGTGCCAGCACCCCGAGTGCGGAGGGAGACTCCTACGAGCAGTACTTC
TRBJ2-7	TRBV6-1	-	-	14	CASLSGPPTYEQYF	TGTGCCAGTTTGAGCGGGCCTCCTACCTACGAGCAGTACTTC
TRBJ2-1	TRBV11-3	TRBD2	-	17	CASSLRIAAGGVYEQFF	TGTGCCAGCAGCTTGAGGATTGCAGCGGGAGGTGTCTATGAGCAGTTCTTC
TRBJ1-1	TRBV19	-	-	14	CASSIDYRAYEAFF	TGTGCCAGTAGTATAGATTACAGGGCCTATGAAGCTTTCTTT
TRBJ1-2	TRBV29-1	TRBD1	-	13	CSVGTGIVYGYTF	TGCAGCGTCGGGACAGGGATCGTCTATGGCTACACCTTC
TRBJ2-7	TRBV19	TRBD1	-	17	CASSIDHRGTGAYEQYF	TGTGCCAGTAGTATAGATCACAGAGGGACAGGGGCCTACGAGCAGTACTTC
TRBJ2-2	TRBV28	TRBD2	-	17	CASIGLATQRGTGELFF	TGTGCCAGCATCGGGCTTGCGACACAGCGGGGAACCGGGGAGCTGTTTTTT
TRBJ2-2	TRBV7-3	-	-	13	CASSSSSEGELFF	TGTGCCAGCAGCTCCTCTAGCGAAGGGGAGCTGTTTTTT
TRBJ2-7	TRBV28	TRBD2	-	14	CASPGAGGSYEQYF	TGTGCCAGTCCTGGGGCGGGAGGCTCCTACGAGCAGTACTTC
TRBJ1-1	TRBV19	TRBD1	-	15	CASSKRTGELAEAFF	TGTGCCAGTAGTAAAAGGACAGGGGAGTTGGCTGAAGCTTTCTTT
TRBJ2-1	TRBV15	TRBD2	-	15	CATSRGREGQDEQFF	TGTGCCACCAGCAGAGGCCGGGAGGGCCAAGATGAGCAGTTCTTC
TRBJ1-4	TRBV6-5	TRBD1	once	16	CASSYLDRAGGEKLFF	TGTGCCAGCAGTTACTTAGACAGGGCCGGCGGTGAAAAACTGTTTTTT
TRBJ2-2	TRBV9	TRBD1	-	16	CASSVGGTGRSGELFF	TGTGCCAGCAGCGTAGGTGGGACAGGGAGGTCCGGGGAGCTGTTTTTT
TRBJ2-2	TRBV7-3	TRBD1	-	15	CASSPIGTGGGELFF	TGTGCCAGCAGCCCCATCGGGACAGGGGGCGGGGAGCTGTTTTTT
TRBJ2-5	TRBV7-7	TRBD2	-	16	CASSNEIAGGQETQYF	TGTGCCAGCAGCAATGAAATAGCGGGAGGCCAAGAGACCCAGTACTTC
TRBJ2-1	TRBV30	-	-	16	CAWSVLGTRSYNEQFF	TGTGCCTGGAGTGTACTGGGCACCCGCTCCTACAATGAGCAGTTCTTC
TRBJ1-1	TRBV5-1	-	few	12	CASRAGVTEAFF	TGCGCCAGCCGCGCGGGGGTCACTGAAGCTTTCTTT
TRBJ2-1	TRBV9	TRBD2	-	16	CASSGGTSGSYNEQFF	TGTGCCAGCAGCGGTGGGACTAGCGGGAGCTACAATGAGCAGTTCTTC
TRBJ1-1	TRBV29-1	-	-	13	CSVGRDGNTEAFF	TGCAGCGTTGGGCGGGATGGGAACACTGAAGCTTTCTTT
TRBJ2-3	TRBV7-3	TRBD2	-	14	CASRPTSDTDTQYF	TGTGCCAGCAGGCCGACTAGCGACACAGATACGCAGTATTTT
TRBJ1-4	TRBV7-2	-	few	13	CASSLRRNEKLFF	TGTGCCAGCAGCTTACGCAGGAATGAAAAACTGTTTTTT
TRBJ2-1	TRBV6-4	-	once	14	CASSARTWSSEQFF	TGTGCCAGCAGTGCCAGGACATGGTCATCTGAGCAGTTCTTC
TRBJ2-7	TRBV6-5	-	-	14	CASSPNLRGYEQYF	TGTGCCAGCAGCCCCAACCTTAGGGGCTACGAGCAGTACTTC
TRBJ1-3	TRBV18	TRBD1	-	15	CASSPRDRAGNTIYF	TGTGCCAGCTCACCCCGAGACAGGGCTGGAAACACCATATATTTT
TRBJ2-7	TRBV11-2	-	once	14	CASSPDSFIYEQYF	TGTGCCAGCAGCCCAGACAGTTTTATCTACGAGCAGTACTTC
TRBJ1-1	TRBV5-1	-	-	14	CASSLAASSGSAFF	TGCGCCAGCAGCTTGGCGGCCTCCTCGGGTTCGGCTTTCTTT
TRBJ1-5	TRBV6-6	-	-	15	CASEQGGLRNQPQHF	TGTGCCTCAGAACAAGGGGGATTAAGGAATCAGCCCCAGCATTTT
TRBJ2-2	TRBV30	TRBD2	-	15	CAGTSGRGNTGELFF	TGTGCCGGGACTAGCGGGAGGGGGAACACCGGGGAGCTGTTTTTT
TRBJ1-4	TRBV18	-	-	15	CASSPQRAPNEKLFF	TGTGCCAGCTCACCACAGAGGGCTCCTAATGAAAAACTGTTTTTT
TRBJ1-5	TRBV4-1	TRBD1	-	18	CASSVRGQGSLGNQPQHF	TGCGCCAGCAGTGTTAGGGGACAGGGTTCTTTGGGCAATCAGCCCCAGCATTTT
TRBJ2-5	TRBV28	TRBD1	-	16	CASSLWPRQGQETQYF	TGTGCCAGCAGTTTATGGCCCCGACAGGGGCAAGAGACCCAGTACTTC
TRBJ1-5	TRBV13	-	few	12	CASSLEEEPQHF	TGTGCCAGCAGCTTAGAGGAGGAGCCCCAGCATTTT
TRBJ1-2	TRBV28	-	-	13	CASSLSPNYGYTF	TGTGCCAGCAGTTTAAGCCCTAACTATGGCTACACCTTC
TRBJ2-3	TRBV5-5	TRBD2	-	16	CASRRLAGGRLDTQYF	TGTGCCAGCAGAAGACTAGCGGGAGGCCGGTTAGATACGCAGTATTTT
TRBJ1-2	TRBV27	-	once	14	CASSFSGANYGYTF	TGTGCCAGCAGTTTCAGCGGAGCTAACTATGGCTACACCTTC